Each of the 28 T cell receptor beta chains below was sequenced from the same sample in a study of read filtering for tumor transcriptome and immune sequencing. This library used about 400 ng RNA and molecular barcoded adaptors spanning alpha/delta and beta/gamma chains. TCRdb redid the calling of the reads with MiXCR, one entry per CDR3 protein. The sample lists some 130,000 distinct CDR3 sequences; approximately 12% were seen once. Sequencing was carried out using a population of CD138-negative cells sorted from bone marrow. These receptors were obtained from a donor at least 40 years old with multiple myeloma.

This clonotype was detected a few times. The chain links TRBV7-2 to TRBJ2-1, with 10 bases fitting TRBD1. The ends lost 5 bases at V and 4 bases at J; junction bases unmatched: 14. CDR1 and CDR2 (germline): SGHTA, FQGNSA. This CDR3 spans 18 amino acids. As DNA, the CDR3 is TGTGCCAGCAGCCTTAGAGACAGGGGGCGAGGATCGTACAATGAGCAGTTCTTC. This codes for CASSLRDRGRGSYNEQFF.

This clonotype was found many times. This chain links TRBV5-1 with TRBJ1-2; 10 bases align to TRBD1. The CDR3 loop spans 18 amino acids. Trimming at V came to 3 bases and at J to 4 bases, leaving 15 bases not matched to a gene. The V gene's germline CDR1 is SGHRS and CDR2 YFSETQ. The DNA for the CDR3 is TGCGCCAGCAGCTGGGGGGCACCGGGACAGGGGAGTGCCTATGGCTACACCTTC. The encoded protein is CASSWGAPGQGSAYGYTF. Full variable domain (missing parts from reference TRBV5-1 and TRBJ1-2): KAGVTQTPRYLIKTRGQQVTLSCSPISGHRSVSWYQQTPGQGLQFLFEYFSETQRNKGNFPGRFSGRQFSNSRSEMNVSTLELGDSALYLCASSWGAPGQGSAYGYTFGSGTRLTVV.

This clonotype appeared a few times. The rearrangement uses TRBV7-9 and TRBJ1-5; TRBD1 matches 11 bases. In germline, CDR1 is SEHNR, CDR2 FQNEAQ (reference sequence). The CDR3 extends over 19 amino acids. With 5 bases clipped from V and 1 base from J, the junction kept 13 bases outside the gene matches. The CDR3, as DNA: TGTGCCAGCAGCCCCCCGGGACAGGGGGACGTTAGGAGCAATCAGCCCCAGCATTTT. Its protein product is CASSPPGQGDVRSNQPQHF.

This clonotype was counted ten times or more. This chain links TRBV28 with TRBJ2-2; D may be TRBD1 (5 bases). CDR1 is MDHEN and CDR2 is SYDVKM in the germline V gene. The length of the CDR3 is 16 residues. Trimming stripped 4 bases from V and 4 bases from J, with 16 bases between. The CDR3, as DNA: TGTGCCAGCAGTTCACAAATCGCAGGGTTCACCGGGGAGCTGTTTTTT. Translation: CASSSQIAGFTGELFF.

This clonotype was seen repeatedly, ten times or more. This chain connects TRBV4-1 to TRBJ2-2; no clear D. The ends were cut back, 0 bases at V and 5 bases at J, with 13 bases in the middle. This CDR3 contains 16 residues. Per the germline V gene, CDR1 is MGHRA and CDR2 is YSYEKL. This CDR3 reads CASSQEGFTQTGELFF. CDR3 sequence (DNA): TGCGCCAGCAGCCAAGAGGGCTTCACCCAAACCGGGGAGCTGTTTTTT.

This clonotype has ten or more counts. This chain joins TRBV15 and TRBJ2-1; D possibly uses TRBD1 or TRBD2 (6 bases each). Germline V gives CDR1 LNHNV, CDR2 YYDKDF (reference sequence). The length of the CDR3 is 14 residues. Trimming took off 8 bases at V and 3 bases at J, with 14 bases between the two ends. The CDR3 coding sequence is TGTGCCACCCTAAAGAGGGGGGACTACAATGAGCAGTTCTTC. Protein: CATLKRGDYNEQFF.

Many counts were recorded for this clonotype. This chain uses TRBV28 with TRBJ1-5, with D perhaps TRBD1 (6 bases). Germline V gene data show CDR1 as MDHEN and CDR2 as SYDVKM. The V and J ends lost 3 bases and 7 bases respectively, with 19 bases between them. This CDR3 comprises 16 residues. CDR3 sequence (DNA): TGTGCCAGCAGTTTGATGACAGGTTCCCCGGTGCAGCCCCAGCATTTT. It is translated as CASSLMTGSPVQPQHF.

Of note for this clonotype: This may be a read error, as it is one base from a much larger clone. The chain carries TRBV29-1 and TRBJ2-1, with 7 nucleotides matching TRBD1. Germline V gene sequence: CDR1 SQVTM, CDR2 ANQGSEA. This CDR3 comprises 13 residues. The CDR3 loop is CNVDGQVLNEQFF. CDR3 coding DNA: TGCAACGTTGACGGACAGGTCTTGAATGAGCAGTTCTTC.

For this clonotype: One junction end disagrees with the germline gene, perhaps due to a read error. This chain uses TRBV5-4 with TRBJ2-6; 8 bases are shared with TRBD1. The V gene's germline CDR1 is SGHNT and CDR2 YYREEE (reference sequence). The CDR3 extends over 16 amino acids. The CDR3 sequence: CASASRGRGGADVLTF. The CDR3 coding sequence is TGTGCCAGCGCCTCCAGGGGGCGCGGCGGGGCCGACGTCCTGACTTTC. Complete variable domain (other parts from reference TRBV5-4 and TRBJ2-6): ETGVTQSPTHLIKTRGQQVTLRCSSQSGHNTVSWYQQALGQGPQFIFQYYREEENGRGNFPPRFSGLQFPNYSSELNVNALELDDSALYLCASASRGRGGADVLTFGAGSRLTVL.

This clonotype was picked up many times. This chain links TRBV15 with TRBJ2-7; 11 nucleotides match TRBD1. This CDR3 has 13 amino acids. Germline CDR1 reads LNHNV; CDR2 reads YYDKDF (reference sequence). The ends lost 4 bases at V and 7 bases at J; junction bases unmatched: 3. The CDR3 loop reads CATSKDRGLEQYF. The CDR3 DNA reads as TGTGCCACCAGCAAGGACAGGGGGCTGGAGCAGTACTTC.

The sample holds a few counts of this clonotype. The rearrangement joins TRBV12-3 or TRBV12-4 to TRBJ1-1, with D perhaps TRBD1 (5 bases). The CDR3 is 12 residues long. Trimming removed 4 bases at V and 6 bases at J, with 9 bases between. In DNA form, the CDR3 reads TGTGCCAGCAGTTGGGGACTAGCTGAAGCTTTCTTT. It codes for CASSWGLAEAFF.

CDR3 in DNA: TGTGCCAGCAGCTCAGAACGGTTAGGGCAGCCCCAGCATTTT. Encoded protein: CASSSERLGQPQHF. The chain recombines TRBV11-2 with TRBJ1-5; D uncertain. This CDR3 has 14 residues. V was pared by 4 bases and J by 7 bases, with 14 bases between. Germline lookup yields CDR1 SGHAT and CDR2 FQNNGV.

This clonotype was detected only a few times. A much larger clone differs from this one at a single base, so this may be a read error. As the CDR3 is not closed by the conserved phenylalanine or tryptophan, this likely results from a read error. This sequence joins TRBV11-2 and TRBJ2-2; no definite D call. The ends were cut back, 3 bases at V and 5 bases at J, with 7 bases in the middle. The germline V gene has CDR1 SGHAT and CDR2 FQNNGV. The CDR3 length is 13 residues. CDR3 nucleotides: TGTGCCAGCAGCTTCGAGGAGACCGGGGAGCTGTTTTCT. This encodes CASSFEETGELFS.

This clonotype has a handful of counts. One junction end disagrees with the germline gene, perhaps due to a read error. V and J are TRBV12-3 or TRBV12-4 and TRBJ1-1; perhaps TRBD1 as D (6 bases). CDR3 length: 14 amino acids. CDR3 residues: CASSPTLTGTLPKF. CDR3 sequence (DNA): TGTGCCAGCAGCCCTACTCTTACCGGGACATTACCCAAGTTT.

This clonotype was counted between two and nine times. The chain employs TRBV7-9 and TRBJ2-3, with 9 nucleotides matching TRBD1. Germline trimming cut 4 bases from V and 4 bases from J; bases unmatched to any gene: 9. The V gene's germline CDR1 is SEHNR and CDR2 FQNEAQ (reference sequence). The CDR3 covers 16 residues. The CDR3 is CASSSTGGVRADTQYF. CDR3 DNA: TGTGCCAGCAGCTCCACAGGGGGCGTTAGGGCAGATACGCAGTATTTT.

This chain joins TRBV7-8 and TRBJ2-1, with 9 bases identical to TRBD1. This CDR3 has 13 residues. In germline, CDR1 is SGHVS, CDR2 FQNEAQ. Trimming took 5 bases from V and 8 from J; bases not matched to a gene: 4. In DNA, the CDR3 is TGTGCCAGCAGCATGACAGGGGGGCATGAGCAGTTCTTC. Translation: CASSMTGGHEQFF.

This clonotype was detected many times. The genes are TRBV28 and TRBJ2-1; tentative D call: TRBD2 (6 bases). V lost 6 bases to trimming and J lost 0 bases, with 12 bases between them. From germline, CDR1 is MDHEN and CDR2 SYDVKM. This CDR3 region has 15 residues. The CDR3 DNA reads as TGTGCCAGCAGCAGGGACTTCAGCTCCTACAATGAGCAGTTCTTC. Its protein product is CASSRDFSSYNEQFF.

This clonotype was observed at least ten times. The chain is built from TRBV10-3 and TRBJ2-1; TRBD1 aligns across 9 bases. The V segment lost 6 bases and the J segment 8 bases; nucleotides outside the gene matches: 8. The CDR3 is 14 residues long. Germline V gene sequence: CDR1 ENHRY, CDR2 SYGVKD. The CDR3 coding sequence is TGTGCCATCAGCGTCGGACAGGGGATGGATGAGCAGTTCTTC. This gives the protein CAISVGQGMDEQFF.

There are many counts of this clonotype. This chain connects TRBV7-9 to TRBJ2-7; 9 bases agree with TRBD2. J lost 4 bases, V lost 2 bases, and 6 bases had no gene match. The germline V gene encodes CDR1 SEHNR and CDR2 FQNEAQ (reference sequence). The CDR3 extends over 15 amino acids. The CDR3 DNA reads as TGTGCCAGCAGCTTACTGGCGGGAGGGCCATACGAGCAGTACTTC. Protein: CASSLLAGGPYEQYF.

This clonotype has a count of ten or more. The V and J genes are TRBV12-3 or TRBV12-4 and TRBJ1-1; D possibly corresponds to TRBD1 (6 bases). Trimming pared 8 bases from V and 3 bases from J, leaving 13 bases between. The CDR3 runs to 13 residues. In DNA form, the CDR3 reads TGTGCCAGCCTTGAGGGGGAGGACACTGAAGCTTTCTTT. It encodes CASLEGEDTEAFF.

Remarks on this clonotype: This may be a read error, as it is one base from a much larger clone. The chain recombines TRBV12-3 or TRBV12-4 with TRBJ1-1; D is possibly TRBD1 (5 bases). This CDR3 is 13 amino acids long. V lost 11 bases to trimming and J lost 7 bases, with 20 bases between them. This CDR3 reads CAGIGHGSGEAFF. For the CDR3, the DNA is TGTGCCGGCATAGGACACGGGAGTGGTGAAGCTTTCTTT.

Turning to this clonotype: One end of the junction is discordant with germline, which a read error may explain. This chain joins TRBV28 and TRBJ1-5, with TRBD1 matching 7 bases. CDR3 length: 17 amino acids. The germline V gene encodes CDR1 MDHEN and CDR2 SYDVKM. As DNA, the CDR3 is TGTCCCAGCAGTCTAACTGGGACAGCGTATAGCAATCAGCCCCAGCATTTT. Translating it yields CPSSLTGTAYSNQPQHF.

This clonotype was picked up many times. This chain uses TRBV11-1 with TRBJ2-7, with D tentatively TRBD1 or TRBD2 (6 bases each). V lost 5 bases to trimming and J lost 3 bases, with 17 bases between them. The CDR3 runs to 15 residues. The germline V gene has CDR1 SGHAT and CDR2 FQDESV (reference sequence). In DNA form, the CDR3 reads TGTGCCAGCAGCCCGGGGGCAGGGGTTTTCTACGAGCAGTACTTC. Translated, it gives CASSPGAGVFYEQYF.

Ten or more counts support this clonotype. The genes are TRBV7-8 and TRBJ2-4; no reliable D call. Germline V gene data show CDR1 as SGHVS and CDR2 as FQNEAQ. V shed 2 bases and J shed 0 bases, with 8 bases lying between them. CDR3 length: 15 residues. CDR3: CASSLSVLAKNIQYF. Written as DNA, the CDR3 is TGTGCCAGCAGCTTAAGTGTACTAGCCAAAAACATTCAGTACTTC.

This clonotype was detected ten times or more. V and J are TRBV10-3 and TRBJ2-2; D is unresolved. The CDR3 extends over 15 amino acids. Germline loops: CDR1 ENHRY, CDR2 SYGVKD. Between the trimmed V and J ends, which lost 6 bases and 0 bases, there was a span of 11 bases. For the CDR3, the DNA is TGTGCCATCAGCCCCTCCCTGGCGAACACCGGGGAGCTGTTTTTT. Protein sequence: CAISPSLANTGELFF.

This clonotype came up many times. The chain joins TRBV27 to TRBJ1-6; 7 bases map to TRBD1. J lost 9 bases, V lost 8 bases, and 7 bases had no gene match. Germline V CDR1 and CDR2: MNHEY, SMNVEV (reference sequence). This CDR3 region has 13 residues. The DNA for the CDR3 is TGTGCCAGCCAGACAGGGCTTGGTTCACCCCTCCACTTT. Translation: CASQTGLGSPLHF.

This clonotype was recorded many times. This chain links TRBV29-1 with TRBJ2-5, with 11 nucleotides matching TRBD2. V lost 7 bases to trimming and J lost 0 bases; unmatched junction nucleotides: 4. The CDR3 is 14 amino acids. The germline CDR1 and CDR2 sequences are SQVTM and ANQGSEA. The CDR3, as DNA: TGCAGCGCCCGACTAGCGGGGAACCAAGAGACCCAGTACTTC. Translating gives CSARLAGNQETQYF. The variable domain in full, with the rest retrieved from reference TRBV29-1 and TRBJ2-5, is SAVISQKPSRDICQRGTSLTIQCQVDSQVTMMFWYRQQPGQSLTLIATANQGSEATYESGFVIDKFPISRPNLTFSTLTVSNMSPEDSSIYLCSARLAGNQETQYFGPGTRLLVL.

The sample holds a few counts of this clonotype. J is TRBJ1-4 and V is TRBV12-3 or TRBV12-4; 9 bases fit TRBD1. Trimming at V came to 3 bases and at J to 8 bases, leaving 13 bases not matched to a gene. CDR3 size: 17 residues. The CDR3 DNA follows: TGTGCCAGCAGTTTTAAGGGAGCCGGGACAGGGTACGAAAAACTGTTTTTT. Protein: CASSFKGAGTGYEKLFF.